This T cell receptor beta chain was recovered during a study of cytomegalovirus exposure and HLA in healthy donors. Study-wide context: A later analysis reported the roughly 120 validation repertoires used the same platform as the approximately 670 first-cohort repertoires.

On this clone itself: Its antigen is unidentified.

TCRdb keeps only in-frame clones here, not all; method: immunoSEQ multiplex PCR. The data contain roughly 300,000 clones, roughly 88% of them singletons. Study observations and caveats: Testing in vitro showed a few CMV-associated chains specific for CMV antigens. The authors enumerated 164 TCR beta chains as linked to cytomegalovirus. Cytomegalovirus status was reportedly diagnosed by the classifier with high sensitivity and specificity.

V gave up 5 bases and J gave up 5 bases; unmatched junction bases: 3. The CDR3 is 16 amino acids. Germline-derived CDR1 and CDR2 are SGHAT and FQDESV (reference sequence). Sequencing was performed on PBMCs. This chain links TRBV11-1 with TRBJ2-1; 16 bases fit TRBD2. This receptor was identified in a woman aged 18-29 years in good health and CMV-seronegative. As DNA, the CDR3 is TGTGCCAGCAGCGCGGGACTAGCGGGAGGGGACAATGAGCAGTTCTTC. Protein sequence: CASSAGLAGGDNEQFF.